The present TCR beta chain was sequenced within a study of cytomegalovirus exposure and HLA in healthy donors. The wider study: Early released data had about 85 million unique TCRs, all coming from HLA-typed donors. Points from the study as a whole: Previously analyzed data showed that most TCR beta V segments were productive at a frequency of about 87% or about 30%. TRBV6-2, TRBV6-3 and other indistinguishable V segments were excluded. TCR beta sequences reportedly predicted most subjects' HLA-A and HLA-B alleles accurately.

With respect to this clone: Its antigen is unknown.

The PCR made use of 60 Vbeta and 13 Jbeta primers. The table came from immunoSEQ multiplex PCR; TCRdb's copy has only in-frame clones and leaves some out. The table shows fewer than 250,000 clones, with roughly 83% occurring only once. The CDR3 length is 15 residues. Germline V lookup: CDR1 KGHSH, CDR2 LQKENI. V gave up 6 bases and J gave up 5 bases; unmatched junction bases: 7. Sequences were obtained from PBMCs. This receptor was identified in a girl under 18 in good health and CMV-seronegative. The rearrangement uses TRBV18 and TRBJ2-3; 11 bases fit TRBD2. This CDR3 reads CASSELLAGGDTQYF. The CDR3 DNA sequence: TGTGCCAGCTCGGAATTGCTAGCGGGGGGAGATACGCAGTATTTT.